The rows below give T cell receptor beta chains drawn from one sample of a study of control samples from healthy donors and cancer patients. Profiling relied on immunoSEQ multiplex PCR, and the TCRdb table lists in-frame clones only, not all of them. Among about 120,000 clones listed, more than 80% were seen once. The specimen was PBMCs. Every receptor here comes from a woman aged 50 to 65 with colorectal cancer. Both conserved end residues are part of each CDR3. Fields, in order: J gene, clone size, D gene, V gene, CDR3 length, CDR3 protein, CDR3 DNA. The D gene is left open where the match is weak. The size entry is marked missing in some rows and otherwise reads once, few, many or a size class.

>TRBJ2-1|once|NA|TRBV29-1|13
CSVETDPYDEQFF
TGCAGCGTTGAGACGGACCCCTACGATGAGCAGTTCTTC
>TRBJ2-5|NA|NA|TRBV25-1|12
CASSPLLETQYF
TGTGCCAGCAGCCCTCTTCTTGAGACCCAGTACTTC
>TRBJ2-1|NA|NA|TRBV5-4|13
CASSQGWGSEEFF
TGTGCCAGCAGCCAGGGGTGGGGGAGTGAGGAGTTCTTC
>TRBJ2-1|once|NA|TRBV9|14
CASSVYASSDEQFF
TGTGCCAGCAGCGTATATGCTAGCAGCGATGAGCAGTTCTTC
>TRBJ2-7|NA|TRBD2|TRBV7-6|17
CASSPPLAVLVYYEQYF
TGTGCCAGCAGCCCTCCCCTAGCGGTCCTAGTATACTACGAGCAGTACTTC
>TRBJ2-1|NA|NA|TRBV28|12
CASSLVGSEQFF
TGTGCCAGCAGTTTAGTCGGGAGTGAGCAGTTCTTC
>TRBJ2-6|NA|NA|TRBV18|12
CASPSGANVLTF
TGTGCCAGCCCGTCTGGGGCCAACGTCCTGACTTTC
>TRBJ1-2|NA|NA|TRBV7-9|14
CASSKTGEENGYTF
TGTGCCAGCAGCAAGACAGGAGAAGAGAATGGCTACACCTTC
>TRBJ2-1|NA|TRBD1|TRBV5-5|15
CASSPTGGQYNEQFF
TGTGCCAGCAGCCCGACAGGGGGTCAGTACAATGAGCAGTTCTTC
>TRBJ1-2|NA|NA|TRBV29-1|13
CSVGNRDRYGYTF
TGCAGCGTCGGGAACAGGGATAGGTATGGCTACACCTTC
>TRBJ2-2|NA|NA|TRBV25-1|17
CASSESFPGSNTGELFF
TGTGCCAGCAGTGAATCTTTTCCCGGATCGAACACCGGGGAGCTGTTTTTT
>TRBJ2-7|NA|NA|TRBV19|14
CASSIGPGAYEQYF
TGTGCCAGTAGTATCGGCCCAGGGGCCTACGAGCAGTACTTC
>TRBJ2-1|NA|TRBD2|TRBV7-6|17
CASSLRLAGGAPMEQFF
TGTGCCAGCAGCTTAAGACTAGCGGGGGGAGCTCCCATGGAGCAGTTCTTC
>TRBJ2-1|NA|TRBD1|TRBV19|15
CASSVDRGLSNEQFF
TGTGCCAGTAGTGTGGACAGGGGTTTGAGTAATGAGCAGTTCTTC
>TRBJ2-2|NA|TRBD2|TRBV27|17
CASRPLGLAVNTGELFF
TGTGCCAGCAGACCCCTCGGACTAGCGGTGAACACCGGGGAGCTGTTTTTT
>TRBJ2-7|few|NA|TRBV7-2|15
CASSLAKGIPYEQYF
TGTGCCAGCAGCTTAGCGAAGGGTATCCCCTACGAGCAGTACTTC
>TRBJ2-5|NA|TRBD1|TRBV19|14
CASSIGTGEKTQYF
TGTGCCAGTAGTATAGGAACAGGGGAGAAGACCCAGTACTTC
>TRBJ2-1|NA|TRBD1|TRBV19|15
CASTRTGDYYNEQFF
TGTGCCAGTACCCGGACAGGGGACTACTACAATGAGCAGTTCTTC
>TRBJ1-2|NA|NA|TRBV7-9|16
CASSLWETREGYGYTF
TGTGCCAGCAGCTTATGGGAGACCCGGGAAGGGTATGGCTACACCTTC
>TRBJ2-7|NA|TRBD2|TRBV15|18
CATSRDSLAGVGVGEQYF
TGTGCCACCAGCAGAGATTCGCTAGCGGGAGTTGGAGTGGGCGAGCAGTACTTC
>TRBJ1-3|NA|NA|TRBV7-6|15
CASSLNAGVGNTIYF
TGTGCCAGCAGCTTAAATGCAGGGGTGGGCAACACCATATATTTT
>TRBJ2-1|NA|NA|TRBV29-1|13
CSVESALDNEQFF
TGCAGCGTTGAAAGTGCCCTAGATAATGAGCAGTTCTTC
>TRBJ1-6|NA|TRBD1|TRBV2|15
CASSDQDRGRSPLHF
TGTGCCAGCAGTGACCAGGACAGGGGGCGTTCACCCCTCCACTTT
>TRBJ1-2|NA|NA|TRBV2|11
CASSPNYGYTF
TGTGCCAGCTCTCCAAACTATGGCTACACCTTC
>TRBJ2-7|NA|NA|TRBV30|14
CAWKKGRFSYEQYF
TGTGCCTGGAAGAAGGGACGATTCTCTTACGAGCAGTACTTC
>TRBJ2-2|NA|NA|TRBV5-1|15
CASNWGQTTTGELFF
TGCGCCAGCAACTGGGGGCAGACAACCACCGGGGAGCTGTTTTTT
>TRBJ2-5|NA|NA|TRBV9|14
CASSATASQETQYF
TGTGCCAGCAGCGCGACAGCTTCCCAAGAGACCCAGTACTTC
>TRBJ2-7|few|NA|TRBV19|12
CASSQHDYEQYF
TGTGCCAGTAGCCAACACGACTACGAGCAGTACTTC
>TRBJ2-1|NA|NA|TRBV3-1/TRBV3-2|11
CASSLANEQFF
TGTGCCAGCAGCCTAGCTAATGAGCAGTTCTTC
>TRBJ1-2|NA|NA|TRBV5-4|16
CASSLGSPGNDYGYTF
TGTGCCAGCAGCTTGGGATCCCCGGGGAACGACTATGGCTACACCTTC
>TRBJ2-3|once|TRBD2|TRBV9|15
CASSRGVLATDTQYF
TGTGCCAGCAGCCGAGGGGTACTAGCGACAGATACGCAGTATTTT
>TRBJ2-5|NA|TRBD2|TRBV5-1|16
CASSLGGGRTQETQYF
TGCGCCAGCAGCTTGGGGGGGGGACGGACTCAAGAGACCCAGTACTTC